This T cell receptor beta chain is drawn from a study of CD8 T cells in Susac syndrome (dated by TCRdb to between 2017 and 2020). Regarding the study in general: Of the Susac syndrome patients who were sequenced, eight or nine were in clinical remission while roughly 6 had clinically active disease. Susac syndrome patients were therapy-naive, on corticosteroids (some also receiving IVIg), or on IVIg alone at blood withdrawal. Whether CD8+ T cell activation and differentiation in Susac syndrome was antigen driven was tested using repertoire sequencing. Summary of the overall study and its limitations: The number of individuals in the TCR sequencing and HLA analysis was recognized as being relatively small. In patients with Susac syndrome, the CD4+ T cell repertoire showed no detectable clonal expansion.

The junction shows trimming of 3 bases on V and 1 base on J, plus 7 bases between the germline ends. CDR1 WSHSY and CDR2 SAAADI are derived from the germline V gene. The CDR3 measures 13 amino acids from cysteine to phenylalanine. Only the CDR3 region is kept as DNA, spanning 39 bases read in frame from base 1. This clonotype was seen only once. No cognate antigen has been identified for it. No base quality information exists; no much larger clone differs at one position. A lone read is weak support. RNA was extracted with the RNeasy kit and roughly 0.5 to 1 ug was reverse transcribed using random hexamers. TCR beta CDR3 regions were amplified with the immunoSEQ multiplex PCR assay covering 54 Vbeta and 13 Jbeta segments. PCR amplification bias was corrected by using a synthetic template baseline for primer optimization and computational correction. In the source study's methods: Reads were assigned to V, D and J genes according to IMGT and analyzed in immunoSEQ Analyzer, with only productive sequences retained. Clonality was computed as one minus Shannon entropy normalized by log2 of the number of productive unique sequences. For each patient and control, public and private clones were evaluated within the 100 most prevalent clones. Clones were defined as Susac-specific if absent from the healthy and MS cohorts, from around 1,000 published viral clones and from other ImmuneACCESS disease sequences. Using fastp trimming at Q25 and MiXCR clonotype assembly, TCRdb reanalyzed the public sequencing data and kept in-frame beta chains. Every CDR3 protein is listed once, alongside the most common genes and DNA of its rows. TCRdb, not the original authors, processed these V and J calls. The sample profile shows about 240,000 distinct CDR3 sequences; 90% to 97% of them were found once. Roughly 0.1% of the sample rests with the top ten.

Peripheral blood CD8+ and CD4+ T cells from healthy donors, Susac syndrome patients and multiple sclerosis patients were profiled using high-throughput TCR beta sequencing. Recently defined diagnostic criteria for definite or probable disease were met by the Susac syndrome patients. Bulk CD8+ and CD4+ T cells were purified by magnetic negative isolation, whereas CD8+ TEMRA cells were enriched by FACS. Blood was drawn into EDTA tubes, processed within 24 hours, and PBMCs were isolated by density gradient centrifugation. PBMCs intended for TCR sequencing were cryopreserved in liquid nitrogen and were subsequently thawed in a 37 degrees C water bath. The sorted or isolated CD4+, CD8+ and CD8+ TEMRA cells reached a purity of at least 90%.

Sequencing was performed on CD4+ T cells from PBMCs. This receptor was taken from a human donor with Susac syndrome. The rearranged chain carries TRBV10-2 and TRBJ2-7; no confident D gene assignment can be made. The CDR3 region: CASSEGPSYEQYF. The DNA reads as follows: TGCGCCAGCAGTGAAGGGCCTTCCTACGAGCAGTACTTC.